Here is one T cell receptor beta chain with its context. Its antigen is currently unknown. At one of its ends the junction is not consistent with the germline gene, which may arise from a read error. Germline lookup yields CDR1 SSHAT and CDR2 FNYEAQ (reference sequence). The CDR3 spans 17 residues. These data belong to a study of memory CD4+ T cells and cytomegalovirus serostatus. Overall study: This sample comes from healthy Belgian adults, eight to ten CMV seropositive, approximately 22 seronegative. Study-level points and caveats: Suggested: most of the CMV-linked TCR signature lies in CD4+ memory cells. Each of 67 CMV-associated TCRbeta sequences occurred in one to five individuals.

The sort gate was single viable CD3+CD4+CD8-CD45RO+ cells for memory CD4+ T cells. Profiled with immunoSEQ multiplex PCR; TCRdb holds only in-frame clones, not every one. The sample consists of tens of thousands of clones, about three quarters of them appearing once. The sequencing sample was made of memory CD4+ T cells from blood. The chain couples TRBV7-7 to TRBJ2-2; D not resolved. The TCR comes from an adult in good health and CMV-seronegative. The DNA of the CDR3 is TGTGCTAGCAGCTTAGATTCCCGGACGGCGAACACCGGGGAGCTGTTTTTT. Protein product: CASSLDSRTANTGELFF.